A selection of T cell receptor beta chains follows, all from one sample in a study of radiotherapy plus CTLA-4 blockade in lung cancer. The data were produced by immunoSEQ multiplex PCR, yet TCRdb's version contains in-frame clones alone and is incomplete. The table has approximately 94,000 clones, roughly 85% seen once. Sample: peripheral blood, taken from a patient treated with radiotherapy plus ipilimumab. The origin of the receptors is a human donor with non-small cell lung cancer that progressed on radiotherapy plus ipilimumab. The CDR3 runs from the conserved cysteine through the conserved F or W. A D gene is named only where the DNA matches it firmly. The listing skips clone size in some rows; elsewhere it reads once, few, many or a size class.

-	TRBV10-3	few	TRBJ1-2	CAISDPDGGYGYTF	TGTGCCATCAGTGACCCAGACGGAGGCTATGGCTACACCTTC
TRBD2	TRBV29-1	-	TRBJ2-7	CSVPTWEGSYEQYF	TGCAGCGTTCCAACGTGGGAGGGCTCCTACGAGCAGTACTTC
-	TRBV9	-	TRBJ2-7	CASSVGWGDYEQYF	TGTGCCAGCAGCGTAGGTTGGGGAGACTACGAGCAGTACTTC
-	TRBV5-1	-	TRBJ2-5	CASSLEVDSQETQYF	TGCGCCAGCAGCTTGGAAGTGGACAGCCAAGAGACCCAGTACTTC
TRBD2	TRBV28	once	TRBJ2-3	CASSLLAGTQYF	TGTGCCAGCAGTTTATTAGCGGGTACGCAGTATTTT
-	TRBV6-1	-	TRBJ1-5	CASSEDGFSQYSNQPQHF	TGTGCCAGCAGTGAAGACGGCTTTTCACAGTATAGCAATCAGCCCCAGCATTTT
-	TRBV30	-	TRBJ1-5	CAWKGRGDHQPQHF	TGTGCCTGGAAGGGCAGGGGTGATCATCAGCCCCAGCATTTT
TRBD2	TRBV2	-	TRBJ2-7	CASTSGSSYEQYF	TGTGCCAGTACTAGCGGTTCCTCCTACGAGCAGTACTTC
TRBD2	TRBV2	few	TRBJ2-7	CASRGLGSSYEQYF	TGTGCCAGCAGGGGACTAGGCAGCTCCTACGAGCAGTACTTC
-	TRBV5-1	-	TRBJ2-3	CASSWGDRQPTQYF	TGCGCCAGCAGCTGGGGGGACAGACAACCTACGCAGTATTTT
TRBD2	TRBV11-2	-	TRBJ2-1	CASSQGTSSYNEQFF	TGTGCCAGCAGCCAGGGGACTAGCAGCTACAATGAGCAGTTCTTC
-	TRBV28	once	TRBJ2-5	CASSPLLRTQYF	TGTGCCAGCAGCCCGCTGCTTAGGACCCAGTACTTC
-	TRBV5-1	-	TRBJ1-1	CASSLTTYTEAFF	TGCGCCAGCAGCTTGACGACGTACACTGAAGCTTTCTTT
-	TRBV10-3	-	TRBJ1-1	CAISELGGRTEAFF	TGTGCCATCAGTGAGTTGGGGGGGCGAACTGAAGCTTTCTTT
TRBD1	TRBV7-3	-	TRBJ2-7	CASSPDAGTGPYEQYF	TGTGCCAGCAGCCCAGATGCCGGGACAGGACCCTACGAGCAGTACTTC
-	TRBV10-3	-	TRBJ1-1	CAISAGRLNTEAFF	TGTGCCATCAGCGCGGGGCGTTTGAACACTGAAGCTTTCTTT
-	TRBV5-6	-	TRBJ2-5	CASSLLSPGEETQYF	TGTGCCAGCAGCTTGCTCTCCCCCGGGGAGGAGACCCAGTACTTC
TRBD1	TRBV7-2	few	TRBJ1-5	CASNDRVGSNQPQHF	TGTGCCAGCAACGACAGGGTGGGTAGCAATCAGCCCCAGCATTTT
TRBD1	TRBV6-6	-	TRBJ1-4	CASSDRGQFGEKLFF	TGTGCCAGCAGTGACAGGGGGCAGTTCGGTGAAAAACTGTTTTTT
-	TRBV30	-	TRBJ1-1	CAWNGDGNTEAFF	TGTGCCTGGAACGGGGACGGGAACACTGAAGCTTTCTTT
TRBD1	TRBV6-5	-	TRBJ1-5	CASSYTGDGNQPQHF	TGTGCCAGCAGTTACACAGGGGATGGTAATCAGCCCCAGCATTTT
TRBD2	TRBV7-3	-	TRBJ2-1	CASSLTGLIDEQFF	TGTGCCAGCAGCTTAACGGGACTAATAGATGAGCAGTTCTTC
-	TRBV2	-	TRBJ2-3	CASSEARDFNTQYF	TGTGCCAGCAGCGAGGCCAGGGATTTTAATACGCAGTATTTT
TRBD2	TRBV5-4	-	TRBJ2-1	CASSLVSSGRVDEQFF	TGTGCCAGCAGCTTGGTTAGTAGCGGGAGAGTAGATGAGCAGTTCTTC
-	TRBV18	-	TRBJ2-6	CASETSGANVLTF	TGTGCCAGCGAAACTTCTGGGGCCAACGTCCTGACTTTC
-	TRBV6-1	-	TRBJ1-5	CASSETWSNQPQHF	TGTGCCAGCAGTGAGACATGGAGCAATCAGCCCCAGCATTTT
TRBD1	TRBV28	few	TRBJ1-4	CASSLLGQTGLGKLFF	TGTGCCAGCAGTTTATTGGGACAGACCGGGCTAGGGAAACTGTTTTTT
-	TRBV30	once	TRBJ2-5	CAWSGGGRETQYF	TGTGCCTGGAGTGGTGGGGGGCGAGAGACCCAGTACTTC